One and the same sample provided the 2 T cell receptor beta chains below, sequenced in a study of human T cells and chemical hapten exposure. Time point noted: patch test 1, 2 weeks after DPC sensitization. Treatment defined: therapeutic diphenylcyclopropenone sensitization with weekly scalp DPC. TCRdb passed the RACE reads through MiXCR, listing each CDR3 protein once. The table has over 85,000 distinct CDR3 sequences, 12% seen once. Here the sequenced sample was whole blood, taken in connection with sensitization to the hapten diphenylcyclopropenone (DPC). These TCRs come from a woman in her thirties or forties with alopecia areata. Some clones in this sample may be carry-over from other donors' samples.

This clonotype occurred many times. The CDR3 is CASSYRLATNIPRDTDTQYF. The CDR3 DNA follows: TGTGCCAGCAGTTACCGGCTAGCCACCAACATCCCGCGCGACACAGATACGCAGTATTTT. The J gene is TRBJ2-3, the V gene TRBV6-2 or TRBV6-3; D may be TRBD2 (5 bases). CDR1 MNHEY and CDR2 SVGEGT come from the germline V gene. The CDR3 has 20 amino acids. The V and J ends lost 2 bases and 2 bases respectively, with 26 bases between them.

This clonotype was recorded a few times. The CDR3 loop is CASSYGQANYGYTF. The CDR3 DNA sequence: TGTGCCAGCAGTTACGGGCAGGCTAACTATGGCTACACCTTC. J is TRBJ1-2 and V is TRBV6-6, with no clear D. This CDR3 is built from 14 residues. Trimming shortened V by 2 bases and J by 0 bases, and 7 bases separated the two germline ends. CDR1 is MNHNY, CDR2 SVGAGI, per germline (reference sequence).